This T cell receptor (beta chain) was identified in a study of control samples from healthy donors and cancer patients (TCRdb year 2020). With regard to this clone: Which antigen it targets is not known. No per-base quality is available; no much larger clone lies one base away. The sample holds other DNA sequences that translate to the same CDR3.

The germline ends are 14 bases apart after V is trimmed by 4 bases and J by 1 base. Per the germline V gene, SGHRS is the CDR1 and YFSETQ is the CDR2. There are 15 amino acids in the CDR3, from cysteine to phenylalanine inclusive. Only the CDR3 portion is preserved as DNA: 45 bases, with reading frame beginning at the first base. The library was obtained by the immunoSEQ multiplex PCR assay. TCRdb re-hosts the immuneACCESS table, in-frame sequences only. Its copies lack some clones; in the studies checked, an unresolved V gene accounts for under half of them, and the cause for the rest is not known. In all, the sample holds roughly 190,000 clones, and about 90% of those were seen once. The ten largest make up 1.8% of the sample.

Sequenced input: blood. Recombination connected TRBV5-1 to TRBJ2-5; TRBD2 is a weak D gene call, 7 bases matching. This clonotype was sampled from a man younger than 40 in good health. The CDR3 protein is CASSLGGRAQETQYF. The nucleotide sequence reads TGCGCCAGCAGCCTGGGGGGGCGGGCCCAAGAGACCCAGTACTTC.